A single sample is the source of the 32 T cell receptor beta chains below, sequenced in a study of T cells after yellow fever vaccination. TCRdb analysed the 5' RACE reads with MiXCR anew, one entry per CDR3 protein. The sample yields approximately 120,000 distinct CDR3 sequences, roughly 15% seen once. The sample in question was CD8+ T cells sorted from PBMCs, obtained 5 days after the yellow fever booster vaccination. All receptors derive from a man aged 18-30 years who received the YFV17D yellow fever vaccine.

The rearrangement links TRBV16 to TRBJ2-3; tentatively, D is TRBD2 (6 bases). V was cut by 4 bases and J by 0 bases, with 14 bases left in between. The CDR3 length is 16 residues. CDR1 is KGHSY, CDR2 FQNENV, per germline. DNA of the CDR3: TGTGCCAGCAGCCGGACTATTCCCGCTAGCACAGATACGCAGTATTTT. Encoded protein: CASSRTIPASTDTQYF.

This clonotype was seen a handful of times. The V call is TRBV11-2, the J call TRBJ2-1, with D maybe TRBD1 (6 bases). Trimming left V 3 bases short and J 6 bases short, with 18 bases between. CDR1 and CDR2 from the germline V gene are SGHAT and FQNNGV. This CDR3 is 16 amino acids long. CDR3 nucleotides: TGTGCCAGCAGCTTTGGTCCAGGGGTTGTTCTCAATGAGCAGTTCTTC. It translates to CASSFGPGVVLNEQFF.

V usage is TRBV6-4 and J usage is TRBJ2-7, with 9 bases that match TRBD1. The trim removed 9 bases at V and 4 bases at J, leaving 7 bases unmatched. The CDR3 sequence is 13 residues long. Germline lookup yields CDR1 MRHNA and CDR2 SNTAGT. Here the CDR3 reads CARLDRGDYEQYF. The CDR3 nucleotides read TGTGCCAGGTTGGACAGGGGAGATTACGAGCAGTACTTC.

The rearrangement joins TRBV3-1 to TRBJ2-7; D gene unclear. V was clipped by 1 base and J by 0 bases, with 10 bases between them. Germline CDR1 and CDR2: LGHDT and YNNKEL (reference sequence). The CDR3 covers 15 residues. CDR3 amino acids: CASSQVPGPSYEQYF. CDR3 sequence (DNA): TGTGCCAGCAGCCAAGTCCCAGGACCCTCCTACGAGCAGTACTTC.

This clonotype was observed a few times. The chain employs TRBV20-1 and TRBJ1-5; TRBD1 agrees at 8 bases. V dropped 1 base and J dropped 4; count of bases not matched to a gene: 3. This CDR3 spans 14 amino acids. Germline V CDR1 and CDR2: DFQATT, SNEGSKA (reference sequence). CDR3 in DNA: TGCAGTGCTAGAGCTCGGACAGGGAATCAGCCCCAGCATTTT. Translation gives CSARARTGNQPQHF.

This clonotype came up a few times. The V call is TRBV10-1, the J call TRBJ2-5; 9 bases fit TRBD2. J was trimmed by 2 bases and V by 0 bases; bases with no gene match: 10. Germline V gives CDR1 WNHNN, CDR2 SYGVQD (reference sequence). The CDR3 length is 18 residues. CDR3 region: CASSESTNSGGPQETQYF. In DNA, the CDR3 is TGCGCCAGCAGTGAGTCGACGAATAGCGGGGGCCCGCAAGAGACCCAGTACTTC.

This clonotype was found a few times. V gene TRBV7-6 combines with J gene TRBJ2-2; weak D call: TRBD2 (5 bases). V lost 4 bases, J lost 0 bases, and 12 bases lay in between. This CDR3 spans 16 amino acids. CDR1 and CDR2 (germline): SGHVS, FNYEAQ. The CDR3 is CASSWRAATNTGELFF. CDR3 in DNA: TGTGCCAGCAGCTGGAGAGCGGCGACGAACACCGGGGAGCTGTTTTTT.

This clonotype was counted a few times. The chain employs TRBV29-1 and TRBJ1-2; tentative D call: TRBD1 (5 bases). The CDR3 loop spans 12 amino acids. Trimming removed 1 base at V and 8 bases at J, with 11 bases between. CDR1 is SQVTM, CDR2 ANQGSEA, per germline. CDR3: CSVEGGTNGYTF. CDR3 nucleotides: TGCAGCGTTGAAGGGGGGACGAACGGCTACACCTTC.

The chain uses TRBV20-1 and TRBJ2-7, with TRBD1 matching over 7 bases. Trimming took 0 bases from V and 0 from J; bases not matched to a gene: 11. This CDR3 is built from 17 residues. Germline V CDR1 and CDR2: DFQATT, SNEGSKA (reference sequence). CDR3 nucleotide sequence: TGCAGTGCTAGAGACGGCCCTACAGGGGACCTCTCCTACGAGCAGTACGTC. Translating gives CSARDGPTGDLSYEQYV.

Worth noting for this clonotype: Its ends do not fully match the called genes, so a read error is possible. The gene calls are TRBV11-2 and TRBJ2-1, with a possible D match to TRBD1 (6 bases). Germline V gives CDR1 SGHAT, CDR2 FQNNGV. The CDR3 has 16 residues. In nucleotides, the CDR3 is TGTGCCAGCAGCCCAGGGGTGGGGGCAAACTACAATGTGCAGTTCTTC. Protein sequence: CASSPGVGANYNVQFF.

The chain couples TRBV28 to TRBJ2-5; 7 nucleotides agree with TRBD2. J gave up 2 bases and V 4 bases, and 4 bases lay outside the gene matches. The CDR3 is 14 residues long. Germline-derived CDR1 and CDR2 are MDHEN and SYDVKM. This CDR3 is CASSSSGEQETQYF. CDR3 DNA sequence: TGTGCCAGCAGTTCCAGCGGGGAACAAGAGACCCAGTACTTC.

This clonotype was detected a few times. This rearrangement joins TRBV5-1 to TRBJ1-1; TRBD1 might be the D (6 bases). The ends were cut back, 0 bases at V and 4 bases at J, with 13 bases in the middle. CDR1 and CDR2 from the germline V gene are SGHRS and YFSETQ. The CDR3 loop spans 15 amino acids. As DNA, the CDR3 is TGCGCCAGCAGCTTGGAAGGTACAGGGACCACTGAAGCTTTCTTT. Protein sequence: CASSLEGTGTTEAFF.

This clonotype was observed many times. The chain couples TRBV5-4 to TRBJ2-1, with D tentatively TRBD1 (6 bases). Germline-derived CDR1 and CDR2 are SGHNT and YYREEE (reference sequence). The CDR3 covers 14 residues. Trimming took off 7 bases at V and 7 bases at J, with 18 bases between the two ends. CDR3 coding DNA: TGTGCCAGCTTTTTCGGCCCAGGGGAGAATGAGCAGTTCTTC. Its protein is CASFFGPGENEQFF.

V usage is TRBV25-1 and J usage is TRBJ2-5, with D possibly matching TRBD1 (5 bases). V gave up 5 bases and J gave up 3 bases, with 16 bases separating them. The CDR3 contains 15 residues. From germline, CDR1 is MGHDK and CDR2 SYGVNS. CDR3 nucleotide sequence: TGTGCCAGCAGTCCGTGGGGCAGGCCGGAAGAGACCCAGTACTTC. As protein: CASSPWGRPEETQYF.

The chain employs TRBV6-6 and TRBJ1-5; no definite D call. The CDR3 has 14 amino acids. Germline values: CDR1 MNHNY, CDR2 SVGAGI (reference sequence). V was shortened by 0 bases and J by 7 bases, with 10 bases between the two germline ends. The CDR3 protein is CASSYSGLSQPQHF. CDR3 DNA: TGTGCCAGCAGTTACTCAGGACTTTCACAGCCCCAGCATTTT.

This clonotype was found many times. Its ends do not fully match the called genes, so a read error is possible. The chain links TRBV12-3 or TRBV12-4 to TRBJ2-3; maybe TRBD2 (6 bases). CDR3 length: 14 amino acids. The CDR3 DNA is TGTGCCAGCAGTCTAGCGTTTAACACAGATACGCAGTATTTT. The encoded protein is CASSLAFNTDTQYF.

V gene TRBV29-1 combines with J gene TRBJ2-2; D uncertain. With 4 bases removed from V and 5 bases from J, the gap between germline ends came to 8 bases. Germline-derived CDR1 and CDR2 are SQVTM and ANQGSEA. The CDR3 spans 12 residues. The CDR3 region has the DNA TGCAGCGTTGTATGGGGAACCGGGGAGCTGTTTTTT. Translation: CSVVWGTGELFF.

J is TRBJ2-3 and V is TRBV4-1; 12 bases align to TRBD2. After removal of 1 base from V and 4 bases from J, the junction contained 6 bases not matched to a gene. This CDR3 spans 17 amino acids. CDR1 is MGHRA and CDR2 is YSYEKL in the germline V gene. CDR3 loop: CASSQVASGGAADTQYF. The CDR3, as DNA: TGCGCCAGCAGCCAAGTAGCTAGCGGGGGGGCCGCAGATACGCAGTATTTT.

The rearrangement uses TRBV11-2 and TRBJ2-2; 9 positions agree with TRBD1. The CDR3 is 18 residues long. Germline assignment: CDR1 SGHAT and CDR2 FQNNGV. The junction had 10 bases not matched to a gene; V was cut back by 3 bases and J by 2 bases. The CDR3 bases are TGTGCCAGCAGCTTTTTCCGGGACAGGGTAACCAACACCGGGGAGCTGTTTTTT. Translating gives CASSFFRDRVTNTGELFF.

The chain uses TRBV4-1 and TRBJ2-2, with D possibly matching TRBD2 (6 bases). CDR3 size: 15 residues. Germline CDR1 is MGHRA and CDR2 is YSYEKL. The V gene lost 4 bases and the J gene lost 9 bases, with 18 bases spanning the gap. This CDR3 is CASSLSRTNGRELFF. The CDR3, as DNA: TGCGCCAGCAGCCTCTCTAGGACTAACGGCAGGGAGCTGTTTTTT.

This clonotype was seen at least ten times. The CDR3: CSVAPAGAEAFF. CDR3 nucleotides: TGCAGCGTCGCCCCCGCAGGCGCTGAAGCTTTCTTT. The rearrangement uses TRBV29-1 and TRBJ1-1; D is ambiguous. Germline CDR1 is SQVTM and CDR2 is ANQGSEA. The V end was cut by 6 bases, the J end by 6 bases, with 14 bases between. The CDR3 spans 12 residues.

This clonotype was counted a few times. The junction departs from the called germline gene at one end, perhaps through a read error. The rearrangement uses TRBV7-2 and TRBJ2-5; no clear D. CDR3 size: 14 residues. Looked up from germline, CDR1 is SGHTA and CDR2 is FQGNSA. For the CDR3, the DNA is TGTGCCAGCAGCTTACGGGTGTACCACGAGACCCAGTACTTC. This translates into CASSLRVYHETQYF.

This rearrangement joins TRBV7-6 to TRBJ2-5, with a weak D call TRBD2 (7 bases). Trimming removed 2 bases from V and 5 bases from J, with 15 bases in between. Germline V gene lookup returns CDR1 SGHVS and CDR2 FNYEAQ. This CDR3 comprises 15 residues. The CDR3 here is CASSLSPGGRETQYF. DNA for the CDR3: TGTGCCAGCAGCTTATCTCCGGGGGGCAGGGAGACCCAGTACTTC.

The chain has TRBV4-1 and TRBJ1-4; the D gene is possibly TRBD1 (5 bases). Trimming stripped 1 base from V and 5 bases from J, with 11 bases between. CDR1 is MGHRA and CDR2 is YSYEKL in the germline V gene. The CDR3 totals 15 residues. Written as DNA, the CDR3 is TGCGCCAGCAGCCAAGGAGACCGGGGCAATGAAAAACTGTTTTTT. This gives the protein CASSQGDRGNEKLFF.

The chain joins TRBV27 to TRBJ1-1; D perhaps matches TRBD1 (5 bases). The CDR3 loop spans 13 amino acids. Germline lookup yields CDR1 MNHEY and CDR2 SMNVEV (reference sequence). Trimming left V 1 base short and J 4 bases short, with 7 bases between. CDR3 residues: CASSLLRGTEAFF. CDR3 coding DNA: TGTGCCAGCAGTTTATTAAGGGGCACTGAAGCTTTCTTT.

This chain uses TRBV7-6 with TRBJ2-7; perhaps TRBD2 as D (7 bases). Trimming took 0 bases from V and 3 from J, leaving 12 bases between them. The CDR3 covers 15 residues. CDR1 is SGHVS, CDR2 FNYEAQ, per germline. CDR3 sequence: CASSLAGGASYEQYF. The CDR3 nucleotides are TGTGCCAGCAGCTTAGCAGGGGGGGCTAGCTACGAGCAGTACTTC.

This chain uses TRBV3-1 with TRBJ2-3, with 13 bases fitting TRBD2. Germline trimming cut 7 bases from V and 6 bases from J; bases unmatched to any gene: 10. The germline V gene has CDR1 LGHDT and CDR2 YNNKEL (reference sequence). The CDR3 extends over 16 amino acids. The CDR3 here is CASTGLAGAPLDTQYF. The DNA of the CDR3 is TGTGCCAGCACCGGACTAGCGGGGGCCCCTCTTGATACGCAGTATTTT.

Notes on this clonotype: One end of the junction does not line up with germline, which may come from a read error. The rearrangement uses TRBV28 and TRBJ2-5; 8 bases are shared with TRBD2. Germline values: CDR1 MDHEN, CDR2 SYDVKM. This CDR3 has 16 residues. CDR3 sequence reads: CASSDPDSGGQGTQYF. The CDR3 DNA sequence: TGTGCCAGCAGTGACCCGGACAGCGGGGGCCAAGGGACCCAGTACTTC.

This chain links TRBV5-1 with TRBJ1-4; D remains unclear. Trimming left V 6 bases short and J 1 base short, with 16 bases between. The CDR3 length is 16 residues. From germline, CDR1 is SGHRS and CDR2 YFSETQ. The CDR3 sequence is CASTPGYGETNEKLFF. The CDR3 bases are TGCGCCAGCACCCCGGGCTACGGGGAAACTAATGAAAAACTGTTTTTT.

The chain couples TRBV29-1 to TRBJ2-1, with D possibly matching TRBD1 (5 bases). The V and J ends lost 4 bases and 9 bases respectively, with 13 bases between them. Germline assignment: CDR1 SQVTM and CDR2 ANQGSEA. CDR3 size: 12 residues. The CDR3, as DNA: TGCAGCGTTGTGGCAACGACAGCTGAGCAGTTCTTC. Translating it yields CSVVATTAEQFF.

In this sample, this clonotype turned up a few times. V is TRBV12-3 or TRBV12-4 and J is TRBJ2-2; D is uncertain. V was shortened by 3 bases and J by 12 bases, with 8 bases between the two germline ends. The CDR3 spans 11 residues. CDR3 DNA sequence: TGTGCCAGCAGTTTCGCAGTGAAGCTGTTTTTT. Translation: CASSFAVKLFF.

This clonotype was counted at least ten times. Germline and junction disagree at one end, which may indicate a read error. The chain recombines TRBV7-6 with TRBJ2-3; possibly TRBD2 for D (5 bases). Per the germline V gene, CDR1 is SGHVS and CDR2 is FNYEAQ. This CDR3 is built from 14 residues. CDR3 sequence: CASSLAGGTDTQYF. In DNA form, the CDR3 reads TGCGCCAGCAGCCTCGCCGGGGGCACAGATACGCAGTATTTT.